The present TCR beta chain was sequenced within a study of cytomegalovirus exposure and HLA in healthy donors. Whole-study results and caveats: On later analysis, the bulk of CMV-associated TCR beta chains appeared to be HLA-restricted. Previously analyzed data showed that most TCR beta V segments were productive at a frequency of about 87% or about 30%.

V gave up 2 bases and J gave up 5 bases, with 11 bases separating them. The germline gives CDR1 SGHTA, CDR2 FQGTGA. CDR3 length: 14 amino acids. As concerns this clone: Its antigen is unknown.

Primers: 60 Vbeta forward and 13 Jbeta reverse. Measured with immunoSEQ multiplex PCR; TCRdb has only the in-frame clones, and not every one. Found here are over 100,000 clones, 55% to 75% of them singletons; the top ten hold approximately 9%. The V gene is TRBV7-3, the J gene TRBJ2-3, with a weak D call TRBD1 (6 bases). Specimen: PBMCs. This receptor was identified in a man under 40 in good health and CMV-seropositive. The CDR3 nucleotides read TGTGCCAGCAGCTTATTAACAGGGAGAGATACGCAGTATTTT. As protein: CASSLLTGRDTQYF.